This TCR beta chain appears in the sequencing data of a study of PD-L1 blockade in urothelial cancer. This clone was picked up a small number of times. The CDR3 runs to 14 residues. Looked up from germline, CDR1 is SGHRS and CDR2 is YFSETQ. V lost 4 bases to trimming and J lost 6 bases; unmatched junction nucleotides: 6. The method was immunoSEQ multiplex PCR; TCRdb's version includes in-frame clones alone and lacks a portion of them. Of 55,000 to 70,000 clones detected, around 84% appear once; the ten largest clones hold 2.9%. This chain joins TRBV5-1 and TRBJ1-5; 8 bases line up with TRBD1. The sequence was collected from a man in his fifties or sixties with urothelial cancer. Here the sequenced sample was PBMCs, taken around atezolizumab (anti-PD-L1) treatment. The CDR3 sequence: CASSDGTGGQPQHF. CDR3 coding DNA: TGCGCCAGCAGCGATGGGACAGGTGGTCAGCCCCAGCATTTT.